One and the same sample provided the 11 T cell receptor beta chains below, sequenced in a study of cytomegalovirus exposure and HLA in healthy donors. The PCR contained 60 Vbeta and 13 Jbeta primers. Here immunoSEQ multiplex PCR was the method, and the copy in TCRdb shows in-frame clones only, minus some. The data contain fewer than 200,000 clones, about four fifths of them singletons. The specimen sequenced was PBMCs. The receptor source for this set is a woman younger than 35 in good health and CMV-seropositive.

The V gene is TRBV6-6, the J gene TRBJ2-3; a weak D match, TRBD2 (5 bases). The CDR3 is 11 amino acids. The V end was cut by 6 bases, the J end by 6 bases, with 7 bases between. Looked up from germline, CDR1 is MNHNY and CDR2 is SVGAGI (reference sequence). For the CDR3, the DNA is TGTGCCAGCAGCCCGGGGGATACGCAGTATTTT. Translated: CASSPGDTQYF.

The sample holds one count of this clone. The gene calls are TRBV4-3 and TRBJ2-3, with 13 positions matching TRBD2. V lost 5 bases, J lost 9 bases, and 11 bases stayed unmatched. The CDR3 loop spans 16 amino acids. Germline values: CDR1 LGHNA, CDR2 YSLEER. In nucleotides, the CDR3 is TGCGCCAGCAGCGCTGAAGGACTAGCGGGGGTGGCAACGCAGTATTTT. It codes for CASSAEGLAGVATQYF.

The gene calls are TRBV19 and TRBJ1-1; 10 bases match TRBD1. The germline V gene encodes CDR1 LNHDA and CDR2 SQIVND (reference sequence). Trimming removed 5 bases from V and 4 bases from J; junction bases left unmatched: 10. The CDR3 is 16 residues long. CDR3 in amino acids: CASSSRDRGWATEAFF. In nucleotides, the CDR3 is TGTGCCAGTAGTTCCCGGGACAGGGGCTGGGCCACTGAAGCTTTCTTT.

The V call is TRBV10-2, the J call TRBJ1-1; D unresolved. The germline V gene has CDR1 WSHSY and CDR2 SAAADI. The germline V and J ends were trimmed by 6 bases and 3 bases, with 14 bases remaining between them. The length of the CDR3 is 14 residues. The CDR3 here is CASRADFGDTEAFF. Here the CDR3 DNA reads TGCGCCAGCAGAGCGGATTTTGGTGACACTGAAGCTTTCTTT.

The rearrangement links TRBV5-4 to TRBJ2-1, with D tentatively TRBD2 (6 bases). The V end was cut by 0 bases, the J end by 0 bases, with 13 bases between. This CDR3 has 17 residues. Germline values: CDR1 SGHNT, CDR2 YYREEE (reference sequence). Written as DNA, the CDR3 is TGTGCCAGCAGCTTGGCCACTAGCTGGCGCTCCTACAATGAGCAGTTCTTC. Protein: CASSLATSWRSYNEQFF.

The DNA of the CDR3 is TGTGCCAGCAGCACCGGGACAGGGGGCAATCAGCCCCAGCATTTT. This codes for CASSTGTGGNQPQHF. The V and J genes are TRBV7-8 and TRBJ1-5; TRBD1 matches 10 bases. Trimming at V came to 5 bases and at J to 2 bases, leaving 3 bases not matched to a gene. Germline CDR1 SGHVS, CDR2 FQNEAQ. There are 15 residues in the CDR3.

This clone was observed a single time. The rearrangement joins TRBV19 to TRBJ1-5; TRBD1 might be the D (6 bases). CDR1 is LNHDA, CDR2 SQIVND, per germline (reference sequence). The CDR3 consists of 13 residues. Trimming removed 9 bases at V and 6 bases at J, with 15 bases between. The CDR3 region has the DNA TGTGCCAGCCAACGGGACATAGGTCAGCCCCAGCATTTT. It translates to CASQRDIGQPQHF.

The chain recombines TRBV5-1 with TRBJ2-1; TRBD1 is a possible D gene (6 bases). Looked up from germline, CDR1 is SGHRS and CDR2 is YFSETQ. The CDR3 loop spans 15 amino acids. V lost 6 bases, J lost 4 bases, and 17 bases lay in between. CDR3 nucleotide sequence: TGCGCCAGCACCCTCGGACAGAGCAATTACAATGAGCAGTTCTTC. Protein: CASTLGQSNYNEQFF.

The chain combines TRBV5-4 with TRBJ2-7, with a possible D match to TRBD1 (5 bases). The CDR3 consists of 14 residues. V lost 1 base and J 2 bases, leaving 10 bases between the germline ends. Per germline, CDR1 SGHNT and CDR2 YYREEE (reference sequence). CDR3 region: CASSLYQGTYEQYF. The CDR3 DNA follows: TGTGCCAGCAGCTTGTATCAGGGAACCTACGAGCAGTACTTC. Based on the CDR3 plus reference TRBV5-4 and TRBJ2-7, the full variable domain is ETGVTQSPTHLIKTRGQQVTLRCSSQSGHNTVSWYQQALGQGPQFIFQYYREEENGRGNFPPRFSGLQFPNYSSELNVNALELDDSALYLCASSLYQGTYEQYFGPGTRLTVT.

The DNA for the CDR3 is TGTGCCAGCAGCTTAGCGGCGACAGGGACGGGAGGAAACACCATATATTTT. This gives the protein CASSLAATGTGGNTIYF. The genes are TRBV7-6 and TRBJ1-3; 7 nucleotides line up with TRBD1. V shed 0 bases, J shed 4 bases, and the junction held 9 bases outside the gene matches. Germline values: CDR1 SGHVS, CDR2 FNYEAQ. The CDR3 has 17 amino acids.

V gene TRBV7-9 combines with J gene TRBJ1-2; 8 bases are a match to TRBD1. Germline CDR1 SEHNR, CDR2 FQNEAQ (reference sequence). V was clipped by 5 bases and J by 8 bases; unmatched bases: 7. This CDR3 contains 13 residues. The chain's CDR3 is CASSQDRVSGYTF. The CDR3 bases are TGTGCCAGCAGCCAGGACAGGGTCAGCGGCTACACCTTC.